The 9 T cell receptor beta chains below were found in one sample sequenced in a study of hypomethylating agent response in myelodysplastic syndrome. Clones were read by immunoSEQ multiplex PCR, and TCRdb kept only the in-frame ones, dropping some. The sample contains about 3,200 clones, around 80% of which appear only once. This sample comprised bone marrow, obtained before or after starting hypomethylating agent treatment for myelodysplastic syndrome (not recorded which). The receptors were sampled from a human donor with myelodysplastic syndrome.

The chain joins TRBV19 to TRBJ1-2; 12 bases agree with TRBD1. This CDR3 has 18 amino acids. V lost 3 bases and J lost 3; bases outside the gene matches: 11. Germline V lookup: CDR1 LNHDA, CDR2 SQIVND (reference sequence). The CDR3, as DNA: TGTGCCAGTAGTATCGATGGGACAGGGGGCCCCATGGACTATGGCTACACCTTC. Protein product: CASSIDGTGGPMDYGYTF.

The gene calls are TRBV27 and TRBJ1-5; tentative D call: TRBD1 (5 bases). Trimming removed 5 bases from V and 0 bases from J, with 20 bases in between. The CDR3 has 18 amino acids. Germline CDR1 is MNHEY and CDR2 is SMNVEV (reference sequence). This CDR3 is CASSPTLGHADSNQPQHF. The CDR3 nucleotides read TGTGCCAGCAGTCCGACCTTGGGGCACGCCGATAGCAATCAGCCCCAGCATTTT.

The chain uses TRBV7-9 and TRBJ1-5; 8 nucleotides match TRBD1. The CDR3 is 16 amino acids. V was clipped by 5 bases and J by 4 bases; unmatched bases: 10. Germline CDR1 SEHNR, CDR2 FQNEAQ (reference sequence). CDR3 nucleotide sequence: TGTGCCAGCAGCCCAGTCGGACAGGGCCGAAATCAGCCCCAGCATTTT. It translates to CASSPVGQGRNQPQHF.

This clone showed up just a few times. The genes are TRBV27 and TRBJ2-1, with 8 bases identical to TRBD1. The CDR3 extends over 15 amino acids. Germline CDR1 is MNHEY and CDR2 is SMNVEV (reference sequence). The V segment lost 3 bases and the J segment 7 bases; nucleotides outside the gene matches: 8. CDR3 nucleotide sequence: TGTGCCAGCAGTTTGTCCAGGGGGCTGTTGAATGAGCAGTTCTTC. Amino acids: CASSLSRGLLNEQFF.

The J gene is TRBJ1-3, the V gene TRBV15; D remains unclear. Trimming stripped 2 bases from V and 0 bases from J, with 14 bases between. The germline gives CDR1 LNHNV, CDR2 YYDKDF (reference sequence). The CDR3 loop spans 17 amino acids. The DNA for the CDR3 is TGTGCCACCAGCAGAAACCGGGGTCCCGGCTCTGGAAACACCATATATTTT. It translates to CATSRNRGPGSGNTIYF.

The chain employs TRBV7-2 and TRBJ1-2, with 8 positions matching TRBD1. The V gene end was trimmed by 5 bases and the J gene end by 4 bases; junction bases not matched to a gene: 9. The CDR3 has 15 residues. Germline CDR1 SGHTA, CDR2 FQGNSA. CDR3 in amino acids: CASSRQGAEVYGYTF. The CDR3 DNA follows: TGTGCCAGCAGCCGCCAGGGGGCGGAAGTCTATGGCTACACCTTC.

This clone has only a few counts. This rearrangement joins TRBV7-9 to TRBJ2-7; the D gene could be TRBD1 or TRBD2 (5 bases each). CDR1 is SEHNR and CDR2 is FQNEAQ in the germline V gene (reference sequence). The CDR3 is 15 amino acids. The V end was cut by 4 bases, the J end by 1 base, with 14 bases between. CDR3 amino acids: CASSSPGTKSYEQYF. CDR3 DNA: TGTGCCAGCAGCTCTCCCGGGACGAAATCCTACGAGCAGTACTTC. Together with reference TRBV7-9 and TRBJ2-7, the CDR3 gives the full variable domain: DTGVSQNPRHKITKRGQNVTFRCDPISEHNRLYWYRQTLGQGPEFLTYFQNEAQLEKSRLLSDRFSAERPKGSFSTLEIQRTEQGDSAMYLCASSSPGTKSYEQYFGPGTRLTVT.

The chain carries TRBV27 and TRBJ2-1; no definite D call. Trimming took 5 bases from V and 0 from J, leaving 8 bases between them. The length of the CDR3 is 14 residues. The germline V gene has CDR1 MNHEY and CDR2 SMNVEV (reference sequence). The CDR3 DNA reads as TGTGCCAGCAGTAGGATGAGCTCCTACAATGAGCAGTTCTTC. Its protein product is CASSRMSSYNEQFF.

This clone appeared a few times. The chain employs TRBV19 and TRBJ1-1; D gene uncertain. From germline, CDR1 is LNHDA and CDR2 SQIVND (reference sequence). The CDR3 consists of 11 residues. The ends were cut back, 8 bases at V and 1 base at J, with 5 bases in the middle. CDR3 DNA sequence: TGTGCCAGTCAAGGGAACACTGAAGCTTTCTTT. It is translated as CASQGNTEAFF.